A single sample is the source of the 17 T cell receptor beta chains below, sequenced in a study of beta chain features in type 1 diabetes. Sequencing targeted expressed TCRB transcripts, as all isolated RNA had been reverse transcribed. TCRdb's copy holds only in-frame clones and misses some; the assay was immunoSEQ multiplex PCR. Of under 800,000 clones in the sample, around 15% were seen once. Sequenced material: naive CD4+ T cells from blood. These receptors all stem from a man aged 18 to 30 in good health.

This clone showed up just a few times. V gene TRBV6-5 combines with J gene TRBJ1-1; 7 bases align to TRBD1. This CDR3 region has 13 residues. The V gene end was trimmed by 8 bases and the J gene end by 1 base; junction bases not matched to a gene: 4. Germline V gene lookup returns CDR1 MNHEY and CDR2 SVGAGI. The CDR3 reads CASSRGANTEAFF. The CDR3 region has the DNA TGTGCCAGCTCCAGGGGGGCGAACACTGAAGCTTTCTTT.

The rearrangement joins TRBV5-1 to TRBJ1-5; a weak D match, TRBD1 (5 bases). The CDR3 extends over 15 amino acids. Germline V gene lookup returns CDR1 SGHRS and CDR2 YFSETQ. V lost 0 bases and J lost 3, with 10 bases in between. This chain's CDR3 is CASSLDQGDNQPQHF. DNA of the CDR3: TGCGCCAGCAGCTTGGACCAGGGTGACAATCAGCCCCAGCATTTT.

V gene TRBV7-9 combines with J gene TRBJ2-7; possibly TRBD2 for D (6 bases). V dropped 3 bases and J dropped 2 bases, with 11 bases sitting between them. Germline values: CDR1 SEHNR, CDR2 FQNEAQ (reference sequence). The CDR3 contains 14 residues. The CDR3 region is CASSFGGDAYEQYF. Here the CDR3 DNA reads TGTGCCAGCAGCTTTGGCGGGGACGCCTACGAGCAGTACTTC. The full variable domain, rest sourced from reference TRBV7-9 and TRBJ2-7, is DTGVSQNPRHKITKRGQNVTFRCDPISEHNRLYWYRQTLGQGPEFLTYFQNEAQLEKSRLLSDRFSAERPKGSFSTLEIQRTEQGDSAMYLCASSFGGDAYEQYFGPGTRLTVT.

This clone showed up just a few times. This chain uses TRBV23-1 with TRBJ2-5; tentatively, D is TRBD2 (5 bases). TRBV23-1 is flagged as an ORF with uncertain function. Trimming pared 11 bases from V and 1 base from J, leaving 8 bases between. The CDR3 runs 11 residues. DNA for the CDR3: TGCGCCCGCGGGCCCCAAGAGACCCAGTACTTC. It specifies CARGPQETQYF.

The chain combines TRBV28 with TRBJ2-7, with D possibly TRBD1 on 6 matching bases. Trimming took 5 bases from V and 2 from J, leaving 7 bases between them. CDR3 length equals 12 residues. Germline V gene lookup returns CDR1 MDHEN and CDR2 SYDVKM. CDR3 protein: CASSGQPYEQYF. As DNA, the CDR3 is TGTGCCAGCAGTGGACAGCCCTACGAGCAGTACTTC.

This clone was counted between two and nine times. The V and J genes are TRBV5-6 and TRBJ2-7; the match to TRBD2 covers 7 bases. Per germline, CDR1 SGHDT and CDR2 YYEEEE. J was trimmed by 4 bases and V by 3 bases; bases with no gene match: 7. The CDR3 totals 14 residues. The CDR3 DNA reads as TGTGCCAGCAGCTATCCGGGACTAAAATACGAGCAGTACTTC. Translation gives CASSYPGLKYEQYF. The full variable domain, its missing parts supplied by reference TRBV5-6 and TRBJ2-7, is DAGVTQSPTHLIKTRGQQVTLRCSPKSGHDTVSWYQQALGQGPQFIFQYYEEEERQRGNFPDRFSGHQFPNYSSELNVNALLLGDSALYLCASSYPGLKYEQYFGPGTRLTVT.

DNA of the CDR3: TGTGCCAGCAGCTCCCTTCCCGGGGCACAGCCCCAGCATTTT. Translating it yields CASSSLPGAQPQHF. The J gene is TRBJ1-5, the V gene TRBV7-2, with a weak D call TRBD1 (5 bases). The V end was cut by 4 bases, the J end by 7 bases, with 14 bases between. The V gene's germline CDR1 is SGHTA and CDR2 FQGNSA. This CDR3 region has 14 residues.

This clone appeared a few times. The genes are TRBV13 and TRBJ1-2; 7 positions agree with TRBD1. Unmatched junction bases numbered 1, after V lost 5 bases and J lost 1 base. From germline, CDR1 is PRHDT and CDR2 FYEKMQ (reference sequence). This CDR3 has 13 residues. CDR3 sequence (DNA): TGTGCCAGCAGCCCAGGGGGTAACTATGGCTACACCTTC. Encoded protein: CASSPGGNYGYTF.

The chain has TRBV4-3 and TRBJ2-6; possibly TRBD1 or TRBD2 for D (5 bases each). Germline V gene sequence: CDR1 LGHNA, CDR2 YSLEER. The CDR3 extends over 17 amino acids. Trimming cost V 0 bases and J 2 bases, with 11 bases left between them. The CDR3 DNA sequence: TGCGCCAGCAGCCAAGATCCCGGGGCAGCTGGGGCCAACGTCCTGACTTTC. Protein product: CASSQDPGAAGANVLTF.

CDR3 in amino acids: CASSLDRSTGNTIYF. The DNA for the CDR3 is TGTGCCAGCAGCCTCGACAGGTCAACTGGAAACACCATATATTTT. V is TRBV7-2 and J is TRBJ1-3; perhaps TRBD1 as D (6 bases). V lost 5 bases, J lost 2 bases, and 13 bases lay in between. The CDR3 sequence is 15 residues long. Germline CDR1 is SGHTA and CDR2 is FQGNSA.

The V gene is TRBV7-8, the J gene TRBJ2-5; no definite D call. Germline assignment: CDR1 SGHVS and CDR2 FQNEAQ. Trimming took 1 base from V and 3 from J, leaving 6 bases between them. This CDR3 has 13 amino acids. The CDR3 sequence is CASSLGLKETQYF. The DNA of the CDR3 is TGTGCCAGCAGCTTAGGCCTAAAAGAGACCCAGTACTTC.

The chain links TRBV6-5 to TRBJ2-5, with D possibly TRBD2 on 7 matching bases. Trimming took off 2 bases at V and 2 bases at J, with 15 bases between the two ends. Germline V lookup: CDR1 MNHEY, CDR2 SVGAGI. The CDR3 is 16 amino acids. The CDR3 loop is CASSYSTGRGQETQYF. The DNA for the CDR3 is TGTGCCAGCAGTTACAGCACAGGGAGGGGGCAAGAGACCCAGTACTTC.

The V call is TRBV9, the J call TRBJ2-3, with D perhaps matching TRBD2 (5 bases). Per germline, CDR1 SGDLS and CDR2 YYNGEE. The V end was cut by 4 bases, the J end by 2 bases, with 11 bases between. The CDR3 has 14 residues. Here the CDR3 reads CASSPTDYTDTQYF. The DNA of the CDR3 is TGTGCCAGCAGCCCTACCGACTACACAGATACGCAGTATTTT.

The V and J genes are TRBV4-3 and TRBJ2-1; TRBD2 matches at 12 bases. The CDR3 has 22 amino acids. The junction had 15 bases not matched to a gene; V was cut back by 0 bases and J by 0 bases. CDR1 and CDR2 (germline): LGHNA, YSLEER. The CDR3 sequence is CASSQDRAWTSGEQPSYNEQFF. CDR3 bases: TGCGCCAGCAGCCAAGATCGCGCCTGGACTAGCGGGGAACAACCCTCCTACAATGAGCAGTTCTTC.

This clone was counted ten times or more. The chain employs TRBV15 and TRBJ2-7; D uncertain. Trimming removed 3 bases at V and 5 bases at J, with 20 bases between. CDR1 LNHNV and CDR2 YYDKDF come from the germline V gene (reference sequence). The CDR3 spans 16 residues. CDR3 sequence: CATSRSIHSISNEQYF. The CDR3 DNA reads as TGTGCCACCAGCAGGTCAATCCACTCTATATCAAACGAGCAGTACTTC.

In this sample, this clone turned up a few times. This rearrangement joins TRBV7-2 to TRBJ2-1, with 9 positions matching TRBD2. Germline-derived CDR1 and CDR2 are SGHTA and FQGNSA. CDR3 length equals 17 residues. Trimming at V came to 2 bases and at J to 7 bases, leaving 12 bases not matched to a gene. The CDR3 is CASSLSGLAGFLNEQFF. CDR3 DNA sequence: TGTGCCAGCAGCTTAAGCGGTCTAGCGGGATTCTTGAATGAGCAGTTCTTC.

This clone was seen a few times. The V gene is TRBV10-3, the J gene TRBJ2-1; the match to TRBD2 covers 9 bases. The trim removed 5 bases at V and 1 base at J, leaving 0 bases unmatched. This CDR3 is built from 14 residues. From germline, CDR1 is ENHRY and CDR2 SYGVKD. The DNA of the CDR3 is TGTGCCATCAGTAGCGGGAGGTCCTACAATGAGCAGTTCTTC. This translates into CAISSGRSYNEQFF.